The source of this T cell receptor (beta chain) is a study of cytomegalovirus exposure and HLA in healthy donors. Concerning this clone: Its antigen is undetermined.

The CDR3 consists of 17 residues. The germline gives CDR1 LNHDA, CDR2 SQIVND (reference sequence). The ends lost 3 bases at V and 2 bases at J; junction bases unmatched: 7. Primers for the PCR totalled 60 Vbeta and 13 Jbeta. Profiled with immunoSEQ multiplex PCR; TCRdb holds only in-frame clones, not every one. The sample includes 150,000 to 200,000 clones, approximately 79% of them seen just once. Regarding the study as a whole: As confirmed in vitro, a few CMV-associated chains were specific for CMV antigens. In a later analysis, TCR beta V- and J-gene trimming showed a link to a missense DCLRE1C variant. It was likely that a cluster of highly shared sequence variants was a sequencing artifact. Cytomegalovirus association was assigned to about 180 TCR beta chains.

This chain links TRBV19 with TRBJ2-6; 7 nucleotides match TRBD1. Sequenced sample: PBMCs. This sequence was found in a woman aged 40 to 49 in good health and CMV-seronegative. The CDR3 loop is CASSMATGKAGANVLTF. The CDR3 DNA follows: TGTGCCAGTAGTATGGCGACAGGGAAAGCTGGGGCCAACGTCCTGACTTTC. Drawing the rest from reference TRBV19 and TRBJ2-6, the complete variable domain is DGGITQSPKYLFRKEGQNVTLSCEQNLNHDAMYWYRQDPGQGLRLIYYSQIVNDFQKGDIAEGYSVSREKKESFPLTVTSAQKNPTAFYLCASSMATGKAGANVLTFGAGSRLTVL.